The rows below give T cell receptor beta chains drawn from one sample of a study of shared clonotypes between healthy human individuals. Profiling relied on immunoSEQ multiplex PCR, and the TCRdb table lists in-frame clones only, not all of them. The sample has around 2.5 million clones; 93% are singletons. Sequenced: naive CD4+ T cells from PBMCs. The origin of the receptors is a man aged 18 to 29 in good health. Some clones in this sample may be carry-over from other donors' samples. CDR3s include the opening cysteine and the closing phenylalanine or tryptophan. D genes are given only for firm matches.

>TRBV5-1|TRBJ1-3|TRBD1
CASSETGGSPGNTIYF
TGCGCCAGCAGCGAGACAGGGGGCAGTCCTGGAAACACCATATATTTT
>TRBV19|TRBJ1-5|NA
CASSTRRQSRQPQHF
TGTGCCAGTAGTACCCGACGACAGTCTCGGCAGCCCCAGCATTTT
>TRBV5-1|TRBJ1-2|TRBD1
CASSAGQEPYGYTF
TGCGCCAGCAGCGCGGGACAGGAGCCCTATGGCTACACCTTC
>TRBV15|TRBJ2-7|NA
CATSSGPSYEQYF
TGTGCCACCAGCAGCGGGCCTTCCTACGAGCAGTACTTC
>TRBV7-3|TRBJ2-3|TRBD2
CASSLTRTSGTDTQYF
TGTGCCAGCAGCTTAACGCGGACTAGCGGGACAGATACGCAGTATTTT
>TRBV5-6|TRBJ2-7|TRBD2
CASSPVRTSGPYEQYF
TGTGCCAGCAGTCCCGTTCGCACTAGCGGGCCCTACGAGCAGTACTTC
>TRBV6-1|TRBJ2-3|TRBD2
CASSERAGAADTQYF
TGTGCCAGCAGTGAAAGAGCGGGAGCAGCAGATACGCAGTATTTT
>TRBV6-4|TRBJ2-1|NA
CASSDFTVARNEQFF
TGTGCCAGCAGTGACTTTACCGTAGCAAGAAATGAGCAGTTCTTC
>TRBV18|TRBJ1-5|NA
CASSLGYNQPQHF
TGTGCCAGCTCACTAGGATACAATCAGCCCCAGCATTTT
>TRBV18|TRBJ2-5|TRBD1
CASSLKTGGEGETQYF
TGTGCCAGCTCACTTAAGACAGGGGGAGAAGGAGAGACCCAGTACTTC
>TRBV28|TRBJ1-5|NA
CASKVLGQGGQPQHF
TGTGCCAGCAAGGTTCTGGGGCAGGGTGGTCAGCCCCAGCATTTT